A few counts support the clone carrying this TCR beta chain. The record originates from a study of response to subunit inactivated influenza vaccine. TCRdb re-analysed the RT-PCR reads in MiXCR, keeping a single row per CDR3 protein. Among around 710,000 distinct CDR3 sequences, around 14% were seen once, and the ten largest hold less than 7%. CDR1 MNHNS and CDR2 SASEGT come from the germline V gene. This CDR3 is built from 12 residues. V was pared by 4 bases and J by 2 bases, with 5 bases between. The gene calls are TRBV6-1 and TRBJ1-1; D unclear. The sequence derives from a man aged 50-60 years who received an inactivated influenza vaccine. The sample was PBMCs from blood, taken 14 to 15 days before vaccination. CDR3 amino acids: CASSVHNTEAFF. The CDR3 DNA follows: TGTGCCAGCAGTGTGCATAACACTGAAGCTTTCTTT.